The present TCR beta chain was sequenced within a study of human thymus T cells. Trimming left V 0 bases short and J 4 bases short, with 12 bases between. The length of the CDR3 is 15 residues. Germline V gene lookup returns CDR1 MGHRA and CDR2 YSYEKL. TCRdb's copy holds only in-frame clones and misses some; the assay was immunoSEQ multiplex PCR. The sample holds around 45,000 clones, more than 85% seen once. What was sequenced was blood. The J gene is TRBJ1-2, the V gene TRBV4-1, with D perhaps TRBD1 (6 bases). This clonotype was sampled from a girl under three years old with a congenital heart defect but otherwise immunologically healthy. CDR3 region: CASSQEGGGGYGYTF. DNA for the CDR3: TGCGCCAGCAGCCAAGAAGGGGGAGGGGGCTATGGCTACACCTTC.